These T cell receptor beta chains were read from a single sample in a study of T-cell memory formation after mild COVID-19. TCRdb re-analysed the 5' RACE reads in MiXCR, keeping a single row per CDR3 protein. The sample consists of about 250,000 distinct CDR3 sequences, more than 15% of them appearing once. The sequenced sample consisted of PBMCs or a T cell subset sorted from them (not recorded which). The receptors originated from a man between 18 and 29 years old who had mild COVID-19 (a few samples of this study predate the infection). Cell type and time point are not known. CDR3s include the opening cysteine and the closing phenylalanine or tryptophan. Each record gives: J gene, CDR3 length, V gene, CDR3 protein.

J gene: TRBJ2-3
CDR3 length: 16
V gene: TRBV5-1
CDR3 protein: CASSLGAGSYTDTQYF

J gene: TRBJ2-3
CDR3 length: 16
V gene: TRBV4-1
CDR3 protein: CASSLGTRGRGDTQYF

J gene: TRBJ2-1
CDR3 length: 16
V gene: TRBV12-3/TRBV12-4
CDR3 protein: CASSSGTTGSYNEQFF

J gene: TRBJ2-7
CDR3 length: 15
V gene: TRBV2
CDR3 protein: CASSDETSGNYEQYF

J gene: TRBJ2-1
CDR3 length: 12
V gene: TRBV27
CDR3 protein: CATGTRGGGRFF

J gene: TRBJ2-1
CDR3 length: 15
V gene: TRBV5-1
CDR3 protein: CASSLLGGSYNEQFF

J gene: TRBJ2-5
CDR3 length: 15
V gene: TRBV12-5
CDR3 protein: CASGLATGFQETQYF

J gene: TRBJ1-1
CDR3 length: 14
V gene: TRBV7-3
CDR3 protein: CASSLNGQNTEAFF

J gene: TRBJ2-5
CDR3 length: 14
V gene: TRBV5-1
CDR3 protein: CASSSTGRKETQYF

J gene: TRBJ2-3
CDR3 length: 11
V gene: TRBV2
CDR3 protein: CASMYSDTQYF

J gene: TRBJ1-5
CDR3 length: 13
V gene: TRBV12-3/TRBV12-4
CDR3 protein: CASSWAGKQPQHF

J gene: TRBJ1-3
CDR3 length: 15
V gene: TRBV4-1
CDR3 protein: CASSPLDRQGNTIYF

J gene: TRBJ2-1
CDR3 length: 16
V gene: TRBV12-3/TRBV12-4
CDR3 protein: CASSSHGVGPGGEQFF

J gene: TRBJ1-2
CDR3 length: 14
V gene: TRBV4-1
CDR3 protein: CASSPLTMNYGYTF

J gene: TRBJ2-5
CDR3 length: 12
V gene: TRBV7-3
CDR3 protein: CASSLGGGTQYF

J gene: TRBJ2-1
CDR3 length: 11
V gene: TRBV6-2/TRBV6-3
CDR3 protein: CASVSGNEQFF

J gene: TRBJ2-7
CDR3 length: 13
V gene: TRBV4-1
CDR3 protein: CASSQVLLGEQYF

J gene: TRBJ1-4
CDR3 length: 14
V gene: TRBV6-5
CDR3 protein: CASSSGSINEKLFF

J gene: TRBJ2-1
CDR3 length: 17
V gene: TRBV7-9
CDR3 protein: CASSQTPGTGYLDEQFF

J gene: TRBJ1-4
CDR3 length: 12
V gene: TRBV12-3/TRBV12-4
CDR3 protein: CASSQMGEKLFF

J gene: TRBJ2-2
CDR3 length: 15
V gene: TRBV7-6
CDR3 protein: CASSQGQGFTGELFF

J gene: TRBJ1-1
CDR3 length: 14
V gene: TRBV4-3
CDR3 protein: CASSQGTGMAEAFF

J gene: TRBJ1-1
CDR3 length: 14
V gene: TRBV5-1
CDR3 protein: CASSPGEGNTEAFF

J gene: TRBJ1-2
CDR3 length: 16
V gene: TRBV3-2
CDR3 protein: CASSQGRRQGSYGYTF

J gene: TRBJ1-5
CDR3 length: 16
V gene: TRBV3-1
CDR3 protein: CASSQAGGGGDQPQHF

J gene: TRBJ2-5
CDR3 length: 17
V gene: TRBV9
CDR3 protein: CASSAEAGLAEQETQYF

J gene: TRBJ2-2
CDR3 length: 13
V gene: TRBV10-3
CDR3 protein: CAIEAVNTGELFF

J gene: TRBJ2-5
CDR3 length: 14
V gene: TRBV5-1
CDR3 protein: CASSARDNQETQYF

J gene: TRBJ1-2
CDR3 length: 13
V gene: TRBV5-1
CDR3 protein: CASSPPGAGGYTF

J gene: TRBJ2-3
CDR3 length: 15
V gene: TRBV5-1
CDR3 protein: CASSPPRQTTDTQYF

J gene: TRBJ2-1
CDR3 length: 10
V gene: TRBV11-2
CDR3 protein: CASSFKEQFF

J gene: TRBJ2-2
CDR3 length: 15
V gene: TRBV5-1
CDR3 protein: CASSLLTGTTGELFF

J gene: TRBJ2-1
CDR3 length: 17
V gene: TRBV30
CDR3 protein: CAWSVGLAGGHYNEQFF